The present TCR beta chain was sequenced within a study of cytotoxic CD8 clonotypes in ibrutinib-treated CLL. Study-wide background: The patients, roughly twelve relapsed/refractory and 15 treatment-naive, included approximately 18 who were IGHV unmutated. Overall, about 25 responses were partial and 2 complete; following median roughly 68 months, 14 patients stayed remitted and about 12 progressed.

Germline V gives CDR1 MDHEN, CDR2 SYDVKM. The CDR3 comprises 12 residues, both ends counted. Target depth was 1 in 200,000 to 1 in 1 million T cells, about 10x per clonotype. Assay: immunoSEQ multiplex PCR; the TCRdb copy retains only in-frame clones and omits some. Among some 140,000 clones, more than 85% were seen once, and the ten largest hold roughly a tenth. Concerning this clone itself: The conserved closing phenylalanine or tryptophan is absent in this CDR3, likely reflecting a read error. No DNA is shown, since the ends of the CDR3 on it are uncertain; the CDR3 is the one TCRdb lists.

The rearrangement links TRBV28 to TRBJ2-7; the table names TRBD1, a call not compared with the DNA. The sample was PBMCs, taken after 12 months of ibrutinib treatment. The TCR sequence derives from a human donor with chronic lymphocytic leukemia. The CDR3 here is CASSLRTGEHIM.